This T cell receptor (beta chain) came from a study of cytomegalovirus exposure and HLA in healthy donors. Trimming stripped 7 bases from V and 0 bases from J, with 33 bases between. The CDR3 covers 22 residues. The V gene's germline CDR1 is SGHVT and CDR2 SQSDAQ. The PCR had 60 Vbeta and 13 Jbeta primers. The repertoire was sequenced with immunoSEQ multiplex PCR; TCRdb's copy has only in-frame clones and lacks some. In the table there are 120,000 or so clones, approximately 15% of which are singletons. Source material: PBMCs. The chain uses TRBV7-4 and TRBJ1-4, with D tentatively TRBD1 (5 bases). This TCR was sampled from a woman between 18 and 29 years old in good health and CMV-seronegative. In DNA, the CDR3 is TGTGCCAGCAACCGAGTGGGTCAGGGCCTACGGATCCCCGTATCAACTAATGAAAAACTGTTTTTT. Protein sequence: CASNRVGQGLRIPVSTNEKLFF.